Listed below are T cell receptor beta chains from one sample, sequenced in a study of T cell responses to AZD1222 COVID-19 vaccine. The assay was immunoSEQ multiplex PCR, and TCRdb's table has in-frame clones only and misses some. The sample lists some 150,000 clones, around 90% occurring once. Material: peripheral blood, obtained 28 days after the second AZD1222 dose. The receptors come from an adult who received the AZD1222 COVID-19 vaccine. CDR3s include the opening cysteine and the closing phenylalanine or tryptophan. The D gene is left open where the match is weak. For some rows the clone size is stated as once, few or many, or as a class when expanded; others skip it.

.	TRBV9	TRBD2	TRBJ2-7	CASSKTSGRIEQYF	TGTGCCAGCAGCAAGACTAGCGGGAGGATCGAGCAGTACTTC
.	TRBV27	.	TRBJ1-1	CASSLASGRETEAFF	TGTGCCAGCAGTTTAGCATCAGGGAGAGAGACTGAAGCTTTCTTT
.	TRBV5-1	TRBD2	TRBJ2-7	CASSATGGLGYEQYF	TGCGCCAGCAGCGCCACCGGGGGACTAGGGTACGAGCAGTACTTC
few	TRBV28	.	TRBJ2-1	CASSPPTRVPSNEQFF	TGTGCCAGCAGTCCACCCACTAGAGTCCCTTCCAATGAGCAGTTCTTC
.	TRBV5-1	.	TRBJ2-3	CASSQFSGTDTQYF	TGCGCCAGCAGCCAATTTAGCGGTACAGATACGCAGTATTTT
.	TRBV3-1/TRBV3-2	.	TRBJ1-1	CASSRDQNTEAFF	TGTGCCAGCAGCCGAGACCAGAACACTGAAGCTTTCTTT
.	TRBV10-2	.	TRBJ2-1	CATSYNGQFF	TGCGCCACCTCCTACAATGGGCAGTTCTTC
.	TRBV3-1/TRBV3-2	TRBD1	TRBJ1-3	CASSSRGYIYF	TGTGCCAGCAGCTCCAGGGGGTACATATATTTT
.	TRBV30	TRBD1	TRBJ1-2	CAWSRDRGYGYTF	TGTGCCTGGAGCCGGGACAGGGGCTATGGCTACACCTTC
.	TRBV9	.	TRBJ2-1	CASSPRDHNEQFF	TGTGCCAGCAGCCCCCGGGACCACAATGAGCAGTTCTTC
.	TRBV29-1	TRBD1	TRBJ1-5	CSVGGQGNQPQHF	TGCAGCGTTGGGGGACAGGGCAATCAGCCCCAGCATTTT
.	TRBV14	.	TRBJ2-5	CASSQVSGETQYF	TGTGCCAGCAGCCAAGTATCTGGGGAGACCCAGTACTTC
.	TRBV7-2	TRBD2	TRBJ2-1	CASSLGLASGRPSYNEQFF	TGTGCCAGCAGCTTAGGCCTCGCGAGCGGGAGGCCGTCCTACAATGAGCAGTTCTTC
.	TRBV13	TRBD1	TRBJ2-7	CASSLRDRGHEQYF	TGTGCCAGCAGCTTACGAGACAGGGGCCACGAGCAGTACTTC
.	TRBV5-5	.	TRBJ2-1	CASSLEGEQFF	TGTGCCAGCAGCTTGGAGGGGGAGCAGTTCTTC
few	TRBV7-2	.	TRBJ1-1	CASSLVGEAFF	TGTGCCAGCAGCTTAGTTGGCGAAGCTTTCTTT
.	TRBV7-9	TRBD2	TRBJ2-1	CASSSPGSGSYNEQFF	TGTGCCAGCAGCTCCCCGGGTAGCGGGAGTTACAATGAGCAGTTCTTC
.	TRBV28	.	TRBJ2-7	CASRGHPPYEQYF	TGTGCCAGCAGGGGACATCCTCCCTACGAGCAGTACTTC
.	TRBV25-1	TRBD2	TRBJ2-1	CASSELAVEYNEQFF	TGTGCCAGCAGCGAGCTAGCGGTGGAGTACAATGAGCAGTTCTTC
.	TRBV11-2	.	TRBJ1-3	CASSLDHVSGNTIYF	TGTGCCAGCAGCTTAGACCACGTCTCTGGAAACACCATATATTTT
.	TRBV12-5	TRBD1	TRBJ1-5	CASGLGTGRVQPQHF	TGTGCTAGTGGTTTGGGGACAGGGAGGGTTCAGCCCCAGCATTTT
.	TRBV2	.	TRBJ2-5	CASSGREQETQYF	TGTGCCAGCAGTGGCAGGGAGCAAGAGACCCAGTACTTC
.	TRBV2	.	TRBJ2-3	CASSVYRMADTQYF	TGTGCCAGCAGTGTCTACCGTATGGCAGATACGCAGTATTTT
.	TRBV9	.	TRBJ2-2	CASSVVDLKNTGELFF	TGTGCCAGCAGCGTAGTGGACTTGAAGAACACCGGGGAGCTGTTTTTT
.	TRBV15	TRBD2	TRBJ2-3	CATSRNPLAGGRQRRADTQYF	TGTGCCACCAGCAGAAACCCACTAGCGGGAGGGCGACAACGGCGGGCAGATACGCAGTATTTT
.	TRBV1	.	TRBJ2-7	CTNSGLRYEQYF	TGCACCAACTCGGGACTCCGCTACGAGCAGTACTTC
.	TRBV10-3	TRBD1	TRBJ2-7	CAIMGQGTYEQYF	TGTGCCATCATGGGACAGGGGACCTACGAGCAGTACTTC
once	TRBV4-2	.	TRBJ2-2	CASSQGRSDTGELFF	TGTGCCAGCAGCCAAGGCCGGTCGGATACCGGGGAGCTGTTTTTT
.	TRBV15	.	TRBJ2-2	CATRKGWANTGELFF	TGTGCCACCAGGAAGGGATGGGCGAACACCGGGGAGCTGTTTTTT
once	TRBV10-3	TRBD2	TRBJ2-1	CAISSSSGRASYNEQFF	TGTGCCATCAGCTCATCTAGCGGGAGGGCCTCCTACAATGAGCAGTTCTTC
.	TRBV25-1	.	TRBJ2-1	CASSGRPGYNEQFF	TGTGCCAGCAGTGGTCGCCCTGGCTACAATGAGCAGTTCTTC
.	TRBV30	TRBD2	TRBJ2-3	CAWSGLAGNTDTQYF	TGTGCCTGGAGCGGACTAGCGGGAAACACAGATACGCAGTATTTT
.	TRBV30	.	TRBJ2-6	CAWSTNLWANVLTF	TGTGCCTGGAGTACAAACCTTTGGGCCAACGTCCTGACTTTC
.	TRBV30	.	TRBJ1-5	CAWGQPSNQPQHF	TGTGCCTGGGGACAGCCTAGCAATCAGCCCCAGCATTTT
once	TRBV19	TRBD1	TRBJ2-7	CASEWEWTGKDEQYF	TGTGCCAGTGAGTGGGAGTGGACAGGGAAGGACGAGCAGTACTTC
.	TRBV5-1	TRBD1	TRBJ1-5	CASSPGTVDQPQHF	TGCGCCAGCAGCCCCGGGACAGTGGATCAGCCCCAGCATTTT
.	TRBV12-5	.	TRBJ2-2	CASGSGVLGTGELFF	TGTGCTAGTGGCTCAGGGGTCCTCGGCACCGGGGAGCTGTTTTTT
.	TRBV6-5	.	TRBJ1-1	CASTLQINTEAFF	TGTGCCAGCACCTTACAGATAAACACTGAAGCTTTCTTT
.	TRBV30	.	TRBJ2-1	CAWSGPKRGQFEQFF	TGTGCCTGGAGTGGACCCAAGAGGGGACAATTTGAGCAGTTCTTC
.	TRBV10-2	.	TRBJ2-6	CASSQSSGANVLTF	TGCGCCAGCAGTCAAAGCTCTGGGGCCAACGTCCTGACTTTC
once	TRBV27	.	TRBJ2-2	CASTDLRGTSSTGELFF	TGTGCCAGCACCGACCTCAGAGGGACGTCGAGCACCGGGGAGCTGTTTTTT